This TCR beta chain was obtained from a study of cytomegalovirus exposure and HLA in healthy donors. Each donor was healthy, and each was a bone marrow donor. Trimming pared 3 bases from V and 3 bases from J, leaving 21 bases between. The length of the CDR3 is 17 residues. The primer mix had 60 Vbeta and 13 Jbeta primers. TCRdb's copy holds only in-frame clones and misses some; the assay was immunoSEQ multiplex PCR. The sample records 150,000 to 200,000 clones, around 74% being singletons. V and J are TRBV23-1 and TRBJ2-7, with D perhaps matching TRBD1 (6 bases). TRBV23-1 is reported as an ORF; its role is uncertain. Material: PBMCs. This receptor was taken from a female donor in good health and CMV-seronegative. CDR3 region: CASSHLTPEQGFYEQYF. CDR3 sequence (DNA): TGCGCCAGCAGTCACCTCACCCCGGAACAGGGATTCTACGAGCAGTACTTC.